The entry below describes one T cell receptor beta chain. Germline trimming cut 3 bases from V and 8 bases from J; bases unmatched to any gene: 9. Germline V gives CDR1 LGHNA, CDR2 YNFKEQ. The CDR3 is 15 amino acids. It was with a sample-barcoded 5' primer and a J-beta primer mix that a second PCR of roughly 7 to 11 cycles was run. TCRdb called the 5' RACE reads again in MiXCR, with one record for every CDR3 protein. The sample contains 850,000 to 1,000,000 distinct CDR3 sequences, about 44% of which appear only once. This record comes from a study of blood T cells in healthy people across ages. This receptor was obtained from a man aged 30 to 45 in good health. Sequencing input: blood. V gene TRBV4-2 combines with J gene TRBJ2-1; 8 bases map to TRBD1. The CDR3 DNA sequence: TGTGCCAGCAGCCAGGAGCAGGGGGCGCGGGATGAGCAGTTCTTC. This sequence encodes CASSQEQGARDEQFF.